This T cell receptor (beta chain) was documented in a study of somatic mutations in cytotoxic T cells in rheumatoid arthritis. Overall study context: Selected populations of V beta antibody-stained T cells underwent flow sorting at nearly 100% purity; these encompassed V beta1+ cells subjected to TCRB sequencing.

Note on this clone: Antigen specificity is unknown.

Original data processing: After comparison against published virus-specific TCRB sequences, only a few of the patient CD8+ clones larger than 1% turned out to match them. Some clones are missing from TCRdb's copy, which holds only in-frame ones; the method was immunoSEQ multiplex PCR. D and trimming come from the DNA, and the V and J calls and clone size come from that table. The sample has 15,000 to 20,000 clones, 85% seen once. Points from the study as a whole: Rheumatoid arthritis patients were compared with age-matched healthy controls, and their CD8+ T-cell clonality did not differ significantly. Unlike healthy controls, rheumatoid arthritis patients had CD8+ clonality that increased with age.

From germline, CDR1 is SGHAT and CDR2 FQNNGV. The CDR3 sequence is 12 residues long. V was shortened by 6 bases and J by 7 bases, with 9 bases between the two germline ends. What was sequenced was CD8+ T cells sorted from blood. V usage is TRBV11-2 and J usage is TRBJ2-2; D possibly corresponds to TRBD2 (6 bases). This receptor was taken from a woman aged 40 to 50 with rheumatoid arthritis. The CDR3 region is CASRGGHGELFF. Written as DNA, the CDR3 is TGTGCCAGCAGGGGAGGACACGGGGAGCTGTTTTTT. The full variable domain, rest sourced from reference TRBV11-2 and TRBJ2-2, is EAGVAQSPRYKIIEKRQSVAFWCNPISGHATLYWYQQILGQGPKLLIQFQNNGVVDDSQLPKDRFSAERLKGVDSTLKIQPAKLEDSAVYLCASRGGHGELFFGEGSRLTVL.